The entry below describes one T cell receptor (beta chain). The clone's antigen remains unknown. The record has no base qualities; no much larger clone is one base away. This sample is drawn from a study of blood T cell repertoires in COVID-19 (dated by TCRdb to about 2020). Turning to the overall study: Samples covering the acute and convalescent phases of COVID-19 were provided by collaborators in the United States, Italy and Spain. The prospective study material was composed of cDNA or gDNA derived from T cells, B-cell-depleted T cells, or PBMCs. Subjects who had been exposed to COVID-19, were actively infected with it, or had recovered from it provided the deeply sampled blood TCRbeta repertoires that made up the dataset. The repertoires were made available in a free public database intended to serve as a resource for research on the immune response to SARS-CoV-2. The samples were drawn from two sources: the first 160 participants of the ongoing ImmuneRACE study, and 1,000 to 1,500 subjects contributed by 6 global collaborators. Nearly every sample came with metadata listing a de-identified subject ID, COVID-19 status, age in years and sex. Where HLA class I and class II types were available, the types were taken from metadata supplied by the sample provider, not from assay-based typing.

Reading from cysteine to phenylalanine, the CDR3 counts 17 amino acids. The kept DNA is CDR3 alone, 51 bases in frame from the first base. The CDR1 and CDR2 encoded by the germline V gene are LGHNA and YSLEER. Trimming removed 4 bases from V and 4 bases from J, leaving 20 bases between the germline ends. Results the study describes overall, beyond this receptor: The quantity of clinical and demographic metadata differed by source and by participant and was supplied without curation.

Collaborating institutions collected whole blood in K2EDTA tubes following their own protocols. Collaborator samples were shipped for TCRbeta analysis as frozen whole blood, isolated PBMCs, or DNA extracted from either sample type. TCRbeta CDR3 regions were amplified from genomic DNA by means of the immunoSEQ Assay, a bias-controlled multiplex PCR. The source study handled its data this way. The number of nucleated cells in each sample was estimated by amplification of reference gene primers within the assay. Sequence reads were collapsed and filtered to measure the absolute abundance of every unique TCRbeta CDR3 rearrangement. Productive Simpson clonality was computed per sample as the square root of Simpson's diversity index over productive rearrangements. TCRdb took this table from immuneACCESS and kept in-frame rearrangements with V and J called. Such tables lack part of the clones; where checked against another copy, unresolved V genes explain under half of the gap, and the rest is unexplained. V, J and clone size are taken as reported in that table, and D and trimming were inferred from the DNA itself. In this sample the table shows about 69,000 clones, roughly 80% of which occur a single time. Of the sample, about 17% falls within the top ten clones.

The specimen was peripheral blood. This TCR was recovered from a man in his 60s with acute or convalescent COVID-19. The chain is made from TRBV4-3 and TRBJ2-1; 6 matching bases give a weak D call of TRBD2. CDR3 protein: CASSPAWGSGPYNEQFF. The DNA sequence is TGCGCCAGCAGCCCAGCCTGGGGTAGCGGACCTTACAATGAGCAGTTCTTC.